This TCR beta chain derives from a study of blood T cell repertoires in COVID-19 (dated by TCRdb to about 2020). With respect to the entire study: Samples covering the acute and convalescent phases of COVID-19 were provided by collaborators in the United States, Italy and Spain. The material from the prospective study consisted of cDNA or gDNA derived from T cells, B-cell-depleted T cells, or PBMCs. The repertoires were released in a freely available public database meant as a resource for research on the immune response to SARS-CoV-2. The dataset comprised deeply sampled blood TCRbeta repertoires from subjects exposed to, actively infected with, or recovered from COVID-19. Sample metadata almost always included a de-identified subject ID, COVID-19 status, age in years and sex. Samples came from the ongoing ImmuneRACE study (first 160 participants) plus 1,254 subjects from 6 global collaborators. HLA class I and class II types, where available, came from metadata supplied by the sample provider rather than from assay-based typing.

Each collaborating institution followed its own protocols to collect whole blood in K2EDTA tubes. For TCRbeta analysis, collaborators shipped samples as frozen whole blood, isolated PBMCs, or DNA extracted from either of those sample types. TCRbeta CDR3 regions were amplified from genomic DNA by means of the immunoSEQ Assay, a bias-controlled multiplex PCR. On the authors' methods: Within the assay, amplification of reference gene primers was used to estimate how many nucleated cells each sample contained. To quantify the absolute abundance of each unique TCRbeta CDR3 rearrangement, sequence reads were collapsed and filtered. For each sample, productive Simpson clonality was calculated by taking the square root of Simpson's diversity index across productive rearrangements. TCRdb stores this immuneACCESS table with in-frame sequences only. Part of the clones is absent; in the studies checked, under half of the shortfall reflects unresolved V genes, and no reason is known for the rest. The V and J calls and clone size come from that table; D and trimming were worked out from the DNA. This sample holds roughly 25,000 clones; approximately 85% were observed only once. Clones ranked in the top ten supply about 9% of the sample.

On the study overall, not on this receptor specifically: How much clinical and demographic metadata was included differed by source and by participant, and the metadata was provided uncurated.

V has 3 bases trimmed and J has 6 bases trimmed; junction bases matching no gene number 4. The CDR3 numbers 13 residues from cysteine through phenylalanine. Of all the DNA, just the CDR3 is kept, 39 bases in frame from base 1. The germline V gene provides CDR1 SGHDT and CDR2 YYEEEE. Turning to this clone: Its antigen is currently not known. The record has no base qualities; no much larger clone is one base away.

Sequencing was carried out using peripheral blood. The chain employs TRBV5-6 and TRBJ1-1; 8 central nucleotides agree with TRBD1. This clonotype originated in a human donor in a cohort sampled during active COVID-19. The DNA sequence reads TGTGCCAGCAGCTGGACAGGGCTCGCTGAAGCTTTCTTT. It translates to CASSWTGLAEAFF.